Listed below are T cell receptor beta chains from one sample, sequenced in a study of blood T cells in healthy people across ages. TCRdb recomputed calls from the 5' RACE reads with MiXCR, one row per CDR3 protein. The table records around 320,000 distinct CDR3 sequences, 25% to 30% of them present only once. Material: blood. The origin of the receptors is a woman in her seventies in good health. Each CDR3 is given with its conserved first and last residue. The order of the fields is J gene, V gene, CDR3 protein.

TRBJ2-4 TRBV20-1 CSARDVQGKNIQCF
TRBJ1-5 TRBV13 CASSLGGLNQPQHF
TRBJ1-2 TRBV7-2 CASRSDSPYGYTF
TRBJ1-1 TRBV6-1 CASRKGGSSTQEAFF
TRBJ2-5 TRBV7-9 CASSLRMETQYF
TRBJ2-5 TRBV20-1 CSATTGLPPGETQYF
TRBJ2-7 TRBV10-3 CAISSSSYEQYF
TRBJ2-3 TRBV7-9 CASSAGGLYTDTQYF
TRBJ1-5 TRBV10-3 CAISEGQFNQPQHF
TRBJ2-5 TRBV20-1 CSAPTTGEETQYF
TRBJ2-1 TRBV20-1 CSAFGVPSGEQFF
TRBJ2-1 TRBV7-3 CASSSVGTSGYNEQFF
TRBJ2-1 TRBV6-6 CASSPESGEQFF
TRBJ2-2 TRBV29-1 CSVQGTGDTGELFF
TRBJ2-7 TRBV27 CASSLSGGAAYEQYF
TRBJ2-5 TRBV7-2 CASQRAPQETQYF
NA TRBV19 CASSIGQGVPQETQYF
TRBJ2-3 TRBV7-2 CASSLIGVRSTDTQYF
TRBJ2-5 TRBV7-9 CASSLTVGGAGETQYF
TRBJ1-2 TRBV7-9 CAGSFKPESGYTF
TRBJ2-7 TRBV18 CASSPDRANEQYF
TRBJ2-7 TRBV18 CASSLPGQVSYEQYF
TRBJ2-3 TRBV3-1 CASSHPAGGSTDTQYF
TRBJ2-1 TRBV19 CASRGASGSGEQFF
TRBJ2-3 TRBV5-1 CASSLNWATPDTQYF
TRBJ1-1 TRBV15 CATSRDLVRGRRAMNTEAFF
TRBJ1-1 TRBV6-1 CASDDRSSMNTEAFF
TRBJ1-5 TRBV19 CASSDRDSDNQPQHF
TRBJ2-3 TRBV18 CASSPEGGDTQYF
TRBJ2-6 TRBV5-1 CASSLYKSGANVLTF
TRBJ2-1 TRBV3-1 CASSQVGRPLVLF
TRBJ2-5 TRBV20-1 CSARGGQVGETQYF
TRBJ1-2 TRBV28 CASSLGGGYTF
TRBJ2-2 TRBV12-3/TRBV12-4 CASSLSGGIGELFF
TRBJ2-1 TRBV2 CASSLEPSGGYNEQFF
TRBJ2-5 TRBV5-1 CASSFSRPKQETQYF
TRBJ2-4 TRBV6-1 CASTIGGRGSIQYF
TRBJ2-4 TRBV15 CATSREVTPTIQYF
TRBJ1-2 TRBV7-8 CASSLDRQPVSYTF
TRBJ1-6 TRBV7-2 CASSLGQSYNSPLHF
TRBJ2-1 TRBV29-1 CSGDRAQGYEQFF
TRBJ2-3 TRBV19 CASSIVGTGRKLSDTQYF
TRBJ2-7 TRBV5-1 CASSFTGGPAEQYF
TRBJ2-7 TRBV6-5 CASRGRGYEQYF